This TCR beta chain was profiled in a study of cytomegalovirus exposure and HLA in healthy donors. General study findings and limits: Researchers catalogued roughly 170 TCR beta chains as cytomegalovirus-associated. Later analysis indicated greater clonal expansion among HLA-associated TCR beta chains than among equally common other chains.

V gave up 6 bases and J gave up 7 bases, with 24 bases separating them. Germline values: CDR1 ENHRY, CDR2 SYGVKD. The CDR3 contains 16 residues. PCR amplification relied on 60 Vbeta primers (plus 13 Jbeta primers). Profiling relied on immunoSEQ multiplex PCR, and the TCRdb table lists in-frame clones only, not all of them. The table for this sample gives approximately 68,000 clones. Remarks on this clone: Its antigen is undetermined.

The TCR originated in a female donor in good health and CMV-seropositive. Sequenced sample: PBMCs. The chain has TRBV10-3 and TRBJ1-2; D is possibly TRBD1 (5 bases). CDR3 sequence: CAISDPRWTIMSGYTF. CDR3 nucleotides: TGTGCCATCAGCGACCCCCGCTGGACAATAATGAGTGGCTACACCTTC.